This entry lists 13 T cell receptor beta chains sequenced from one sample in a study of blood T cell repertoires in COVID-19. Libraries were prepared by immunoSEQ multiplex PCR; TCRdb keeps only in-frame clonotypes and omits some of them. The sample holds around 100,000 clones, about 86% seen once. Sequencing input: peripheral blood. These receptors originate from a human donor in a cohort sampled during active COVID-19.

This clone came up many times. This chain connects TRBV7-2 to TRBJ1-6; weak D call: TRBD1 (6 bases). The V gene's germline CDR1 is SGHTA and CDR2 FQGNSA. CDR3 size: 18 residues. V gave up 2 bases and J gave up 1 base, with 15 bases separating them. CDR3 region: CASSLLHRERSYNSPLHF. The CDR3 nucleotides are TGTGCCAGCAGCTTACTCCACAGGGAGAGGTCCTATAATTCACCCCTCCACTTT.

The J gene is TRBJ1-2, the V gene TRBV11-2; 9 nucleotides align to TRBD1. The germline V gene encodes CDR1 SGHAT and CDR2 FQNNGV. The CDR3 covers 15 residues. Trimming cost V 4 bases and J 1 base; bases outside gene matches: 4. The CDR3 region has the DNA TGTGCCAGCAGCTCCCGGACAGGGGTTAACTATGGCTACACCTTC. This gives the protein CASSSRTGVNYGYTF.

The chain links TRBV4-3 to TRBJ2-7, with 9 bases aligning to TRBD1. Germline values: CDR1 LGHNA, CDR2 YSLEER. The CDR3 totals 16 residues. V dropped 1 base and J dropped 4; count of bases not matched to a gene: 8. CDR3 region: CASSQGLRDREYEQYF. The CDR3 DNA reads as TGCGCCAGCAGCCAAGGCCTACGGGACAGGGAGTACGAGCAGTACTTC.

The chain combines TRBV19 with TRBJ2-3; 7 bases align to TRBD2. The trim removed 4 bases at V and 4 bases at J, leaving 11 bases unmatched. This CDR3 has 16 residues. Germline CDR1 is LNHDA and CDR2 is SQIVND (reference sequence). The CDR3 spells CASSTRLALGADTQYF. The CDR3 bases are TGTGCCAGTAGTACGCGACTAGCACTAGGAGCAGATACGCAGTATTTT.

This chain uses TRBV5-6 with TRBJ1-2, with TRBD1 matching over 10 bases. Losses at the gene ends were 0 bases for V and 2 bases for J; bases not matched to a gene: 4. CDR1 and CDR2 from the germline V gene are SGHDT and YYEEEE. The CDR3 has 16 residues. The CDR3 region has the DNA TGTGCCAGCAGCTTGGCGGGGGGACAGGGGAACTATGGCTACACCTTC. This sequence encodes CASSLAGGQGNYGYTF.

The CDR3 nucleotides read TGTGCCAGCACCGAACAGGGGCGTGGGGGGAATGAAAAACTGTTTTTT. Residues: CASTEQGRGGNEKLFF. The chain uses TRBV6-6 and TRBJ1-4; 7 nucleotides agree with TRBD1. J was trimmed by 5 bases and V by 7 bases; bases with no gene match: 13. The CDR3 spans 16 residues. Germline V gene lookup returns CDR1 MNHNY and CDR2 SVGAGI (reference sequence).

The rearrangement uses TRBV3-1 (or the pseudogene TRBV3-2) and TRBJ1-2, with D possibly TRBD1 on 6 matching bases. With 0 bases removed from V and 4 bases from J, the gap between germline ends came to 15 bases. CDR1 and CDR2 from the germline V gene are LGHDT and YNNKEL (reference sequence). The CDR3 extends over 16 amino acids. CDR3 DNA: TGTGCCAGCAGCCAAGATTGGATGCGACAGGCCTATGGCTACACCTTC. It translates to CASSQDWMRQAYGYTF.

V is TRBV7-8 and J is TRBJ2-3, with D possibly TRBD2 on 5 matching bases. The CDR3 is made up of 14 amino acids. Trimming took off 10 bases at V and 2 bases at J, with 16 bases between the two ends. Looked up from germline, CDR1 is SGHVS and CDR2 is FQNEAQ. Here the CDR3 DNA reads TGTGCCACTTCCGGCAAGCGGCTCACAGATACGCAGTATTTT. Protein: CATSGKRLTDTQYF.

The CDR3 DNA is TGTGCCAGCTCGGCAGGGGCAGGGAATGAAAAACTGTTTTTT. It specifies CASSAGAGNEKLFF. The chain is built from TRBV18 and TRBJ1-4, with D tentatively TRBD1 (6 bases). This CDR3 contains 14 residues. The V gene lost 6 bases and the J gene lost 5 bases, with 13 bases spanning the gap. Germline CDR1 KGHSH, CDR2 LQKENI.

V and J are TRBV5-1 and TRBJ2-5, with 10 bases aligning to TRBD1. The CDR3 is 14 residues long. Germline-derived CDR1 and CDR2 are SGHRS and YFSETQ. J gave up 3 bases and V 2 bases, and 1 base lay outside the gene matches. The DNA for the CDR3 is TGCGCCAGCAGCTTCGGGACAGGGGAAGAGACCCAGTACTTC. It yields the protein CASSFGTGEETQYF.

This clone has more than one count but fewer than ten. The chain combines TRBV6-5 with TRBJ1-4, with D possibly being TRBD1 (5 bases). The germline CDR1 and CDR2 sequences are MNHEY and SVGAGI. V lost 7 bases to trimming and J lost 7 bases, with 16 bases between them. The CDR3 extends over 14 amino acids. The chain's CDR3 is CASTKERGSEKLFF. Here the CDR3 DNA reads TGTGCCAGCACTAAGGAAAGGGGCAGTGAAAAACTGTTTTTT.

This rearrangement joins TRBV24-1 to TRBJ2-3; 8 nucleotides agree with TRBD1. The V and J ends lost 4 bases and 5 bases, in that order; junction bases with no gene match: 4. This CDR3 comprises 14 residues. Germline V gene sequence: CDR1 KGHDR, CDR2 SFDVKD. CDR3 region: CATSEDGQGDTQYF. The CDR3 bases are TGTGCCACCAGTGAAGACGGACAGGGAGATACGCAGTATTTT.

The chain uses TRBV18 and TRBJ1-1, with unresolved D. V lost 0 bases, J lost 4 bases, and 18 bases lay in between. The CDR3 has 17 residues. Germline assignment: CDR1 KGHSH and CDR2 LQKENI. CDR3 loop: CASSPPEVLSWSTEAFF. The CDR3, as DNA: TGTGCCAGCTCACCACCAGAGGTCCTCTCATGGAGCACTGAAGCTTTCTTT. The full variable domain, completed using reference TRBV18 and TRBJ1-1, is NAGVMQNPRHLVRRRGQEARLRCSPMKGHSHVYWYRQLPEEGLKFMVYLQKENIIDESGMPKERFSAEFPKEGPSILRIQQVVRGDSAAYFCASSPPEVLSWSTEAFFGQGTRLTVV.